The rows below give T cell receptor beta chains drawn from one sample of a study of memory CD4+ T cells and cytomegalovirus serostatus. Profiling relied on immunoSEQ multiplex PCR, and the TCRdb table lists in-frame clones only, not all of them. This sample has 45,000 to 65,000 clones, with roughly 78% found just once. The specimen was memory CD4+ T cells from blood. The receptors derive from an adult in good health and CMV-seronegative. CDR3s include the opening cysteine and the closing phenylalanine or tryptophan. The order of the fields is J gene, V gene, clone size, D gene, CDR3 DNA, CDR3 protein. The D gene is left open where the match is weak. Part of the rows lack a size; the others show once, few, many or a class for expanded clones.

j_gene: TRBJ2-2; v_gene: TRBV2; abundance: NA; d_gene: TRBD1; CDR3nt: TGTGCCAGCCTAGGACAGGGGCTCAACACCGGGGAGCTGTTTTTT; CDR3aa: CASLGQGLNTGELFF
j_gene: TRBJ2-7; v_gene: TRBV4-2; abundance: few; d_gene: NA; CDR3nt: TGTGCCAGCAGCCTGGAGCGGTTCTACGAGCAGTACTTC; CDR3aa: CASSLERFYEQYF
j_gene: TRBJ2-2; v_gene: TRBV7-3; abundance: NA; d_gene: NA; CDR3nt: TGTGCCAGCAGCTTACTCACCGGGGAGCTGTTTTTT; CDR3aa: CASSLLTGELFF
j_gene: TRBJ2-3; v_gene: TRBV5-4; abundance: NA; d_gene: NA; CDR3nt: TGTGCCAGCACCCCAGGGAGCACAGATACGCAGTATTTT; CDR3aa: CASTPGSTDTQYF
j_gene: TRBJ1-1; v_gene: TRBV2; abundance: NA; d_gene: NA; CDR3nt: TGTGCCAGCAGTTTTCAGGAGAACACTGAAGCTTTCTTT; CDR3aa: CASSFQENTEAFF
j_gene: TRBJ1-2; v_gene: TRBV5-1; abundance: NA; d_gene: TRBD1; CDR3nt: TGCGCCAGCACCATGACAGGGGGGTCGAGTGGCTACACCTTC; CDR3aa: CASTMTGGSSGYTF
j_gene: TRBJ2-7; v_gene: TRBV27; abundance: NA; d_gene: NA; CDR3nt: TGTGCCAGCAGTTTTGACAGGTACTACGAGCAGTACTTC; CDR3aa: CASSFDRYYEQYF
j_gene: TRBJ2-1; v_gene: TRBV18; abundance: NA; d_gene: TRBD1; CDR3nt: TGTGCCAGCTCACCACCGGGACAGGCGCTCGGGTACAATGAGCAGTTCTTC; CDR3aa: CASSPPGQALGYNEQFF
j_gene: TRBJ1-1; v_gene: TRBV5-5; abundance: NA; d_gene: NA; CDR3nt: TGTGCCAGCAGCCTGCGGTCCGGGGGGGCGGAAGCTTTCTTT; CDR3aa: CASSLRSGGAEAFF
j_gene: TRBJ2-3; v_gene: TRBV5-4; abundance: NA; d_gene: NA; CDR3nt: TGTGCCAGCACCAGGGGGACTGGGACCCCAGATACGCAGTATTTT; CDR3aa: CASTRGTGTPDTQYF
j_gene: TRBJ2-7; v_gene: TRBV6-6; abundance: NA; d_gene: TRBD1; CDR3nt: TGTGCCAGCAGTAACCACGACAGGGGAAACGAGCAGTACTTC; CDR3aa: CASSNHDRGNEQYF
j_gene: TRBJ2-5; v_gene: TRBV6-1; abundance: few; d_gene: NA; CDR3nt: TGTGCCAGCTCCCGGGGGAGGAGAGAGACCCAGTACTTC; CDR3aa: CASSRGRRETQYF
j_gene: TRBJ1-1; v_gene: TRBV2; abundance: NA; d_gene: NA; CDR3nt: TGTGCCGGAACCCCGGGACACTTTCCGAACACTGAAGCTTTCTTT; CDR3aa: CAGTPGHFPNTEAFF
j_gene: TRBJ1-1; v_gene: TRBV20-1; abundance: NA; d_gene: NA; CDR3nt: TGCAGCCCGAACGGGGGGATGGAAGCTTTCTTT; CDR3aa: CSPNGGMEAFF
j_gene: TRBJ2-7; v_gene: TRBV6-1; abundance: NA; d_gene: TRBD1; CDR3nt: TGTGCCAGCAGTGACCGGACAGGGTGGTCCCCCGAGCAGTACTTC; CDR3aa: CASSDRTGWSPEQYF
j_gene: TRBJ1-2; v_gene: TRBV27; abundance: NA; d_gene: TRBD1; CDR3nt: TGTGCCAGCAGCCCTACTGGACAGGGCAACTATGGCTACACCTTC; CDR3aa: CASSPTGQGNYGYTF
j_gene: TRBJ2-5; v_gene: TRBV19; abundance: NA; d_gene: NA; CDR3nt: TGTGCCAGTAGTAGCGGGGTGACGGTTGGGGAGACCCAGTACTTC; CDR3aa: CASSSGVTVGETQYF
j_gene: TRBJ1-1; v_gene: TRBV6-1; abundance: medium-sized; d_gene: TRBD1; CDR3nt: TGTGCCAGCAGTGGGGCGACAGGGGGCTTTGAAGCTTTCTTT; CDR3aa: CASSGATGGFEAFF
j_gene: TRBJ2-1; v_gene: TRBV27; abundance: NA; d_gene: NA; CDR3nt: TGTGCCAGCAGTTACCGACCCAATGAGCAGTTCTTC; CDR3aa: CASSYRPNEQFF
j_gene: TRBJ2-3; v_gene: TRBV20-1; abundance: NA; d_gene: NA; CDR3nt: TGCAGTGCTCCACAGGGAGATACGCAGTATTTT; CDR3aa: CSAPQGDTQYF
j_gene: TRBJ1-6; v_gene: TRBV28; abundance: medium-sized; d_gene: TRBD1; CDR3nt: TGTGCCAGCAGTTTAACGGGACAGGGGAGATCACCCCTCCACTTT; CDR3aa: CASSLTGQGRSPLHF
j_gene: TRBJ1-5; v_gene: TRBV11-2; abundance: NA; d_gene: NA; CDR3nt: TGTGCCAGCAGCTTAGATAGCGGGCTGGGTCAGCCCCAGCATTTT; CDR3aa: CASSLDSGLGQPQHF
j_gene: TRBJ1-6; v_gene: TRBV7-6; abundance: NA; d_gene: NA; CDR3nt: TGTGCCAGCAGCTTCTCTCCCTTTTATAATTCACCCCTCCACTTT; CDR3aa: CASSFSPFYNSPLHF
j_gene: TRBJ1-1; v_gene: TRBV28; abundance: few; d_gene: NA; CDR3nt: TGTGCCAGCAGCCATGGTTCATTCACTGAAGCTTTCTTT; CDR3aa: CASSHGSFTEAFF
j_gene: TRBJ2-1; v_gene: TRBV4-2; abundance: NA; d_gene: NA; CDR3nt: TGTGCCAGCAGCCCAACAGACTATGAGCAGTTCTTC; CDR3aa: CASSPTDYEQFF
j_gene: TRBJ2-7; v_gene: TRBV19; abundance: NA; d_gene: TRBD2; CDR3nt: TGTGCCAGTAGTCCAGGGACTAGCCGCGAGCAGTACTTC; CDR3aa: CASSPGTSREQYF
j_gene: TRBJ1-2; v_gene: TRBV5-6; abundance: NA; d_gene: NA; CDR3nt: TGTGCCAGCAGCTTACAAGGAAGCTTGGGGGTCTATGGCTACACCTTC; CDR3aa: CASSLQGSLGVYGYTF
j_gene: TRBJ1-3; v_gene: TRBV5-5; abundance: NA; d_gene: NA; CDR3nt: TGTGCCAGCAGCTATGCGGCAAGCAACTCTGGAAACACCATATATTTT; CDR3aa: CASSYAASNSGNTIYF
j_gene: TRBJ2-3; v_gene: TRBV10-3; abundance: NA; d_gene: NA; CDR3nt: TGTGCCACCGCGGACTTTGGTACGCAGTATTTT; CDR3aa: CATADFGTQYF